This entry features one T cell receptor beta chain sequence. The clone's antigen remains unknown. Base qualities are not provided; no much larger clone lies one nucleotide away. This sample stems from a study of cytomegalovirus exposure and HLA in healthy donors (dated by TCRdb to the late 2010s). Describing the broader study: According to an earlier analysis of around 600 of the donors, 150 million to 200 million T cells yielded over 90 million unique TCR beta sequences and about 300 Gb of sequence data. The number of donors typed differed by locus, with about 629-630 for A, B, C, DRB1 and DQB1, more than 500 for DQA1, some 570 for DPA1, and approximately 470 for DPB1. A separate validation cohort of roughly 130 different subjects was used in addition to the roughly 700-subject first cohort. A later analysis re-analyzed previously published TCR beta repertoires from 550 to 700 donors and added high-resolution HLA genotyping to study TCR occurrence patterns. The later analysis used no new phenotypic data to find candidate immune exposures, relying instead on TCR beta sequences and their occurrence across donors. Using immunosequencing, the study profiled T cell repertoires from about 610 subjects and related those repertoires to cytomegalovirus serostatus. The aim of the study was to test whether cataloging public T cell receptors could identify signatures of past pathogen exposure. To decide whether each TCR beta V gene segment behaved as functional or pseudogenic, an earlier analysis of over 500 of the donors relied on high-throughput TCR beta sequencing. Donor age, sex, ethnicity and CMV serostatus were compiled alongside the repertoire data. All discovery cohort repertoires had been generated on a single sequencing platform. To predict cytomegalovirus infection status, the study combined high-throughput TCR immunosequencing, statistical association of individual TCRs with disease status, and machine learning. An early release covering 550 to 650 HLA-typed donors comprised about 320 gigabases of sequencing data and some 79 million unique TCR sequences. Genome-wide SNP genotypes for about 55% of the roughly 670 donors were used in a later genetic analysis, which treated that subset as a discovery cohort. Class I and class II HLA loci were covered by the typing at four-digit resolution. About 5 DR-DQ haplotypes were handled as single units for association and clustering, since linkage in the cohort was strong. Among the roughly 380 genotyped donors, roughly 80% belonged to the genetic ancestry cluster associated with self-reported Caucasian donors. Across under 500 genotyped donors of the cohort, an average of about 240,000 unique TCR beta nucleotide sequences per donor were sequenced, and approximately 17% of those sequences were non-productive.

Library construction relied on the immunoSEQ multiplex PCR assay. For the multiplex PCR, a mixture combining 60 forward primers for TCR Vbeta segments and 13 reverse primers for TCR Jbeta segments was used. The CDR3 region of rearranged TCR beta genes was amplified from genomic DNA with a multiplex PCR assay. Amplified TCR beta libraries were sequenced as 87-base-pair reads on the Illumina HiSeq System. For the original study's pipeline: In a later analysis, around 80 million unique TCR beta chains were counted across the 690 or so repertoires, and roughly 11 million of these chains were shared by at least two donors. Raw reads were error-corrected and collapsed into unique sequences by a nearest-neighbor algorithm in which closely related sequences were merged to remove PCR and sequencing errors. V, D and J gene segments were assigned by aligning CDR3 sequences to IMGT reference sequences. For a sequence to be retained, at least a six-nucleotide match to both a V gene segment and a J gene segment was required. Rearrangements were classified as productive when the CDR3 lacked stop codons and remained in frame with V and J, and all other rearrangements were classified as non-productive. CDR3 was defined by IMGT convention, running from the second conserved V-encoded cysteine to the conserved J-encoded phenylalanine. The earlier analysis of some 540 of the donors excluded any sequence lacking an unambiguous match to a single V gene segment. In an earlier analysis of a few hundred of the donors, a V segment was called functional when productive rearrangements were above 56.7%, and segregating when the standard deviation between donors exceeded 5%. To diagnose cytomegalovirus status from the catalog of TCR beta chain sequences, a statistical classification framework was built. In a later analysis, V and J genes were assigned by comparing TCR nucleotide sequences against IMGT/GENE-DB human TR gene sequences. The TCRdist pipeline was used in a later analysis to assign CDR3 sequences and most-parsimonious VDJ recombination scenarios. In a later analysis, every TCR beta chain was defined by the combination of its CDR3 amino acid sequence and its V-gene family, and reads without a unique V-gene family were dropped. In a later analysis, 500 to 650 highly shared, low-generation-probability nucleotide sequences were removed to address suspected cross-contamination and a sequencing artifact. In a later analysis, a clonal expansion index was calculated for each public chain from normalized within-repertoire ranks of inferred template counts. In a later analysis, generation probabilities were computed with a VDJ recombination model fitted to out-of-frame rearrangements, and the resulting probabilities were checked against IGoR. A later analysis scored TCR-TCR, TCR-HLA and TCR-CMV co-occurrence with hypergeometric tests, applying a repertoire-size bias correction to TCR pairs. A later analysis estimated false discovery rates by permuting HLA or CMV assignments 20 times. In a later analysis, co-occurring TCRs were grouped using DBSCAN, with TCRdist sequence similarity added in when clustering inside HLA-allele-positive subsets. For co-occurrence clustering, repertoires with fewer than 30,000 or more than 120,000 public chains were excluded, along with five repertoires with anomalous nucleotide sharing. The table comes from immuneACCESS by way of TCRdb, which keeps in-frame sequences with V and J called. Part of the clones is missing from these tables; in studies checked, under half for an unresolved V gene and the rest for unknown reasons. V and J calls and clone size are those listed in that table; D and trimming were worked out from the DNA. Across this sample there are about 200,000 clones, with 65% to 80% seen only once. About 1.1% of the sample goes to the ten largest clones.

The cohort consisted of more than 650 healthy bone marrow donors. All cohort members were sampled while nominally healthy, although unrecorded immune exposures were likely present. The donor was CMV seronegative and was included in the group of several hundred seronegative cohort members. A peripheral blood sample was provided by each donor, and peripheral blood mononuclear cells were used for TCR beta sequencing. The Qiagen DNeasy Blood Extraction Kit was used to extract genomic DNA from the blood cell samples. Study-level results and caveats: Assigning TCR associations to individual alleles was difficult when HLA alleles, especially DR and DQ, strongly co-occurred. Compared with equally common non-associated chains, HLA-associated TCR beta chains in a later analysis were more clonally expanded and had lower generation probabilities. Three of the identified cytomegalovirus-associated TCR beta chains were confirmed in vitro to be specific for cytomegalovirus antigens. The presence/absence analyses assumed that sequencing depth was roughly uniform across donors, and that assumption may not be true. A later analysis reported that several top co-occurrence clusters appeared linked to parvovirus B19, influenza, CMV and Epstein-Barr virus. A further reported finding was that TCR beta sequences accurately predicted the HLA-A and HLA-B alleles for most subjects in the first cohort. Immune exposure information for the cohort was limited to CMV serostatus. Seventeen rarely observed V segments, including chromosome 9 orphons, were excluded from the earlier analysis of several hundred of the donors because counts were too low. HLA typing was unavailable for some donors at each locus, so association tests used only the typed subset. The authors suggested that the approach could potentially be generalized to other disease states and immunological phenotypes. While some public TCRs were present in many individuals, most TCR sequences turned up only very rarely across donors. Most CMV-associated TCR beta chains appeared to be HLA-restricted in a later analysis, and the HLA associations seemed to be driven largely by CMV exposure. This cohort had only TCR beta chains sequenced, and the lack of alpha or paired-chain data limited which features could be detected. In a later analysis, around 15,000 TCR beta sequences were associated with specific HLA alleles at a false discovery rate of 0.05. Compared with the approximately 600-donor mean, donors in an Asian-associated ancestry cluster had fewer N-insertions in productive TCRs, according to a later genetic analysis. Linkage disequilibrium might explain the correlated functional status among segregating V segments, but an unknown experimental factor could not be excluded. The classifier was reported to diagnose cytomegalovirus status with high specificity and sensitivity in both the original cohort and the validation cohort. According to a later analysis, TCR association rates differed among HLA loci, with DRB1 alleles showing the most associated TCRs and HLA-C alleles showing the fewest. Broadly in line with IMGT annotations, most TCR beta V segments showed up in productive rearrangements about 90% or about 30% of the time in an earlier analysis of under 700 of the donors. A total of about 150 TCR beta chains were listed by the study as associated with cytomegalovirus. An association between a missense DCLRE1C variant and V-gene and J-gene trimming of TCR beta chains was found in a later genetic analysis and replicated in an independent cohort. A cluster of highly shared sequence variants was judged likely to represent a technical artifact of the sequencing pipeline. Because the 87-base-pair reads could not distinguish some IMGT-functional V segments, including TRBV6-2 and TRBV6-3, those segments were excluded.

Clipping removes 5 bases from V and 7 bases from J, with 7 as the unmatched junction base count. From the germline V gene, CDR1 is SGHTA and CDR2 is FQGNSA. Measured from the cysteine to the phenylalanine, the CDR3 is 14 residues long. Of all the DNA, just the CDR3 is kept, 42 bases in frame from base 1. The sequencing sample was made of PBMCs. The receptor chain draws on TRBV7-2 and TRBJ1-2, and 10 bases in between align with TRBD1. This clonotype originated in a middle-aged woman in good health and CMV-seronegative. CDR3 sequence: CASSLRTGGSGYTF. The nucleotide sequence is TGTGCCAGCAGCCTAAGGACAGGGGGGAGTGGCTACACCTTC.